This paragraph covers one TCR beta chain sequence. CDR1 is MNHNS and CDR2 is SASEGT in the germline V gene. The CDR3 spans 14 residues. Deletions cut 8 bases from V and 8 bases from J, with 22 bases between. Blood DNA came from all available leukocytes, not a fixed cell number. This specimen comes from a study of human thymus T cells. TCRdb keeps only in-frame clones here, not all; method: immunoSEQ multiplex PCR. The top ten clones hold approximately 0.15% of a sample with some 50,000 clones, roughly 94% of them seen once. The sample taken for sequencing was blood. This chain links TRBV6-1 with TRBJ2-7; D perhaps matches TRBD1 (6 bases). This TCR was recovered from a girl in the first two years of life with a congenital heart defect but otherwise immunologically healthy. CDR3 in amino acids: CASQSGDNPTQQYF. The CDR3 nucleotides are TGTGCCAGCCAATCAGGGGACAACCCTACTCAGCAGTACTTC.